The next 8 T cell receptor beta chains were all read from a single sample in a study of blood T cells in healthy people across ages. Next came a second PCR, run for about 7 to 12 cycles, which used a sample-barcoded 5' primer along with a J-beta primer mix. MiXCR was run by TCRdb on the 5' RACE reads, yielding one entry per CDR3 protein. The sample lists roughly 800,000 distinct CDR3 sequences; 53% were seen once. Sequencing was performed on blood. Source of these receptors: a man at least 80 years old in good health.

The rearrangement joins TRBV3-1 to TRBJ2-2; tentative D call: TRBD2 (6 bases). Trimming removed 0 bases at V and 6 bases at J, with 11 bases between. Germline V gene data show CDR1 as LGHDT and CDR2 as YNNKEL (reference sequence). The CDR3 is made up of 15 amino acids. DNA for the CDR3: TGTGCCAGCAGCCAAGAGACGGGAGCCGCCGGGGAGCTGTTTTTT. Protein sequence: CASSQETGAAGELFF.

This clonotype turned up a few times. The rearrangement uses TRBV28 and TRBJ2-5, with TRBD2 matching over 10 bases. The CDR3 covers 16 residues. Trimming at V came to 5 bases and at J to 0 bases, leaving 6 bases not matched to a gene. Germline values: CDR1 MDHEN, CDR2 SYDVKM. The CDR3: CASSLLAGRNQETQYF. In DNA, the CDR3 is TGTGCCAGCAGTCTACTAGCGGGGAGAAACCAAGAGACCCAGTACTTC. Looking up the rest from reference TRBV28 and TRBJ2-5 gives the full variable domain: DVKVTQSSRYLVKRTGEKVFLECVQDMDHENMFWYRQDPGLGLRLIYFSYDVKMKEKGDIPEGYSVSREKKERFSLILESASTNQTSMYLCASSLLAGRNQETQYFGPGTRLLVL.

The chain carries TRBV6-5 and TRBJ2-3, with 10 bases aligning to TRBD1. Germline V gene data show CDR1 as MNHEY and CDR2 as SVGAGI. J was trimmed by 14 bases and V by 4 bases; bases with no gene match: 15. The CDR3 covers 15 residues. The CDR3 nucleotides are TGTGCCAGCAGTTCCGGACAGGGGGTACACAGATACGCGTATTTT. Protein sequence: CASSSGQGVHRYAYF.

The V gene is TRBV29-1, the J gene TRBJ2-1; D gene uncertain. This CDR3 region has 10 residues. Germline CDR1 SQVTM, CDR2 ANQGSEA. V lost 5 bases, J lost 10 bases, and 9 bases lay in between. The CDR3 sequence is CSVQAFEQFF. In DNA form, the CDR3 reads TGCAGCGTTCAGGCATTCGAGCAGTTCTTC.

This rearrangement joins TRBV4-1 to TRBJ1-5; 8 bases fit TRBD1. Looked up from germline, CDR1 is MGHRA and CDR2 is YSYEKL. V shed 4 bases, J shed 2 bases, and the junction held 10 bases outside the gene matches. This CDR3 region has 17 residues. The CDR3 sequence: CASSLYMDRVGNQPQHF. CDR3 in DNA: TGCGCCAGCAGCCTATACATGGACAGGGTGGGCAATCAGCCCCAGCATTTT.

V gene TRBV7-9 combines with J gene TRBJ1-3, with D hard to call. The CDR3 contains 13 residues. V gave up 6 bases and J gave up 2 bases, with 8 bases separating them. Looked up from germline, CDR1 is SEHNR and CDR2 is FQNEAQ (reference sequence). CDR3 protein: CASRQDPGNTIYF. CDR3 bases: TGTGCCAGCAGGCAGGATCCTGGAAACACCATATATTTT.

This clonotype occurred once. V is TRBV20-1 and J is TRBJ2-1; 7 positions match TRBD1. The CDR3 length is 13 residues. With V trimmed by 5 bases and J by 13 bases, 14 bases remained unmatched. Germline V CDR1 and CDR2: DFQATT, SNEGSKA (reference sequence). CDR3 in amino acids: CSALQGNGETQFF. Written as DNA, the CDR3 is TGCAGTGCTTTACAGGGGAATGGGGAGACCCAGTTCTTC.

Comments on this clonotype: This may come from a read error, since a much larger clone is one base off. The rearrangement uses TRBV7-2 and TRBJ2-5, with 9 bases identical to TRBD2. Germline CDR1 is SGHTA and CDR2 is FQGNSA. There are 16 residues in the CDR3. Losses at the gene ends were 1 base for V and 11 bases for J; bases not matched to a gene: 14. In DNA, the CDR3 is TGTGCCAGCAGCTTAGGAGGCCTAGCGGGAATAGGTGAGCAGTACTTC. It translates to CASSLGGLAGIGEQYF.